A single sample gave rise to the 15 T cell receptor beta chains below, sequenced in a study of blood T cells in healthy people across ages. For the second PCR, which ran for 7 to 11 cycles, a sample-barcoded 5' primer and a J-beta primer mix were used. TCRdb reprocessed the 5' RACE reads via MiXCR and lists one record per CDR3 protein. The sample carries about 1,500,000 distinct CDR3 sequences, approximately 30% recorded once. The sample comprised blood. Receptor source: a woman aged 25-40 years in good health.

CDR3 amino acids: CASSSGWRDEQYF. CDR3 in DNA: TGTGCCAGCAGCTCGGGTTGGCGGGACGAGCAGTACTTC. The chain couples TRBV5-8 to TRBJ2-7, with D possibly being TRBD2 (5 bases). The germline gives CDR1 SGHTS, CDR2 YDEGEE. This CDR3 is built from 13 residues. The ends were cut back, 3 bases at V and 5 bases at J, with 12 bases in the middle.

Notes on this clonotype: Just one base apart from a much larger clone, this may be a read error. The J gene is TRBJ2-3, the V gene TRBV29-1; no firm D call. The germline V gene encodes CDR1 SQVTM and CDR2 ANQGSEA. The CDR3 is 13 residues long. V lost 5 bases, J lost 2 bases, and 11 bases lay in between. Here the CDR3 reads CSVSEDLTDTQYF. The DNA of the CDR3 is TGCAGCGTTTCTGAGGACCTCACAGATACGCAGTATTTT.

The chain is built from TRBV12-3 or TRBV12-4 and TRBJ1-6; perhaps TRBD1 as D (5 bases). The CDR3 sequence is 16 residues long. V shed 5 bases and J shed 8 bases, with 19 bases lying between them. The CDR3 nucleotides are TGTGCCAGCAGTCAAGCAACTGGGACCGTACATTCACCCCTCCACTTT. Protein product: CASSQATGTVHSPLHF.

There are a few counts of this clonotype. CDR3 nucleotide sequence: TGTGCCACCAGTGGCCGCCAGGATTATGGCTACACCTTC. Translated, it gives CATSGRQDYGYTF. This chain links TRBV24-1 with TRBJ1-2, with no clear D. This CDR3 contains 13 residues. V was shortened by 5 bases and J by 5 bases, with 11 bases between the two germline ends. Germline V lookup: CDR1 KGHDR, CDR2 SFDVKD.

The chain is built from TRBV10-3 and TRBJ2-1; 7 bases align to TRBD2. CDR1 ENHRY and CDR2 SYGVKD come from the germline V gene. Trimming took 3 bases from V and 10 from J; bases not matched to a gene: 9. The CDR3 spans 14 residues. The CDR3 nucleotides are TGTGCCATCAGTGAAGGCGGGAGAGGCTACGAGCAGTTCTTC. Translated: CAISEGGRGYEQFF.

This clonotype came up many times. Here the CDR3 reads CASSLSILETQYF. The CDR3 region has the DNA TGTGCCAGCAGTTTATCGATTTTAGAGACCCAGTACTTC. The chain uses TRBV27 and TRBJ2-5, with D unresolved. V dropped 0 bases and J dropped 4 bases, with 6 bases sitting between them. This CDR3 contains 13 residues. Germline CDR1 and CDR2: MNHEY and SMNVEV (reference sequence).

At least ten counts were recorded for this clonotype. This chain connects TRBV7-2 to TRBJ2-7; D could derive from TRBD1 or TRBD2 (8 bases each). The J call may be faulty, since TRBJ2-5 better matches the DNA end. Germline V gene lookup returns CDR1 SGHTA and CDR2 FQGNSA. The CDR3 sequence is 15 residues long. CDR3 sequence: CASSPGGGRRETQYF. For the CDR3, the DNA is TGTGCCAGCAGCCCAGGGGGCGGGAGGAGGGAGACCCAGTACTTC.

In its sample, this clonotype was seen a few times. V usage is TRBV6-2 or TRBV6-3 and J usage is TRBJ1-5; 9 bases line up with TRBD1. The CDR3 spans 16 residues. Germline V gives CDR1 MNHEY, CDR2 SVGEGT. The V segment lost 7 bases and the J segment 1 base; nucleotides outside the gene matches: 8. CDR3: CASNWGQGGSNQPQHF. For the CDR3, the DNA is TGTGCCAGCAACTGGGGACAGGGAGGAAGCAATCAGCCCCAGCATTTT.

This chain uses TRBV7-2 with TRBJ1-1; tentatively, D is TRBD1 (6 bases). The CDR3 has 15 residues. Germline V gene lookup returns CDR1 SGHTA and CDR2 FQGNSA. Trimming removed 1 base at V and 6 bases at J, with 15 bases between. CDR3 DNA: TGTGCCAGCAGCTTAGTGGGGGGCGCTCAATCTGAAGCTTTCTTT. The encoded protein is CASSLVGGAQSEAFF.

This clonotype has only a few counts. This chain joins TRBV4-1 and TRBJ1-3; the D gene is possibly TRBD1 (5 bases). CDR1 is MGHRA, CDR2 YSYEKL, per germline. V lost 1 base to trimming and J lost 2 bases, with 15 bases between them. The CDR3 extends over 17 amino acids. In DNA form, the CDR3 reads TGCGCCAGCAGCCAAGGTCGGGCCCGGGGCCCTGGAAACACCATATATTTT. This encodes CASSQGRARGPGNTIYF.

This clonotype was observed a handful of times. The chain combines TRBV6-6 with TRBJ1-6; TRBD1 matches at 11 bases. The germline V gene encodes CDR1 MNHNY and CDR2 SVGAGI (reference sequence). V trimming: 2 bases; J trimming: 11 bases; junction bases outside the gene matches: 5. This CDR3 is 15 amino acids long. Here the CDR3 DNA reads TGTGCCAGCAGTTACGGTGGGGACAGGGGGACACCCCTCCACTTT. It specifies CASSYGGDRGTPLHF.

This clonotype appeared many times. The chain uses TRBV5-1 and TRBJ2-3; TRBD2 aligns across 7 bases. The V gene end was trimmed by 0 bases and the J gene end by 4 bases; junction bases not matched to a gene: 14. This CDR3 is built from 18 residues. Germline lookup yields CDR1 SGHRS and CDR2 YFSETQ. The DNA of the CDR3 is TGCGCCAGCAGCTTGGGCGGTATGGCTAGCGGATACCCAGATACGCAGTATTTT. Residues: CASSLGGMASGYPDTQYF. Using reference TRBV5-1 and TRBJ2-3 for the parts outside the CDR3, the full variable domain is KAGVTQTPRYLIKTRGQQVTLSCSPISGHRSVSWYQQTPGQGLQFLFEYFSETQRNKGNFPGRFSGRQFSNSRSEMNVSTLELGDSALYLCASSLGGMASGYPDTQYFGPGTRLTVL.

This clonotype was counted at least ten times. The V and J genes are TRBV20-1 and TRBJ2-1; tentative D call: TRBD2 (6 bases). The CDR3 is made up of 15 amino acids. V lost 3 bases to trimming and J lost 2 bases, with 14 bases between them. Looked up from germline, CDR1 is DFQATT and CDR2 is SNEGSKA (reference sequence). This CDR3 is CSASSGSPPYNEQFF. The CDR3 nucleotides read TGCAGTGCTAGCTCCGGGAGTCCCCCCTACAATGAGCAGTTCTTC.

The sample holds a few counts of this clonotype. The rearrangement joins TRBV10-2 to TRBJ1-2; D is perhaps TRBD1 (5 bases). Trimming took off 6 bases at V and 6 bases at J, with 14 bases between the two ends. The germline V gene encodes CDR1 WSHSY and CDR2 SAAADI. The CDR3 is 13 amino acids. CDR3 protein: CASSSLSGNGYTF. The CDR3 region has the DNA TGCGCCAGCAGCTCACTCTCAGGGAATGGCTACACCTTC.

The chain couples TRBV12-3 or TRBV12-4 to TRBJ1-5, with TRBD1 identical over 8 bases. The V segment lost 3 bases and the J segment 8 bases; nucleotides outside the gene matches: 6. This CDR3 is 14 amino acids long. The CDR3 DNA reads TGTGCCAGCAGTTTCCGGACAGGGCTGAAGCCCCAGCATTTT. Protein: CASSFRTGLKPQHF.